The present entry profiles one T cell receptor beta chain with its context. Germline V gene lookup returns CDR1 SGHDN and CDR2 FVKESK. This CDR3 has 17 residues. V shed 4 bases, J shed 4 bases, and the junction held 6 bases outside the gene matches. This sample is drawn from a study of CD8+CD57+ T cells in acquired aplastic anemia. The authors sequenced patients whose flow cytometry had shown CD8+CD57+ cell expansion. CDR3 and TCR beta VDJ profiling relied on a genomic DNA template. TCRdb reanalysed the reads using MiXCR and keeps one entry per CDR3 protein. This table has 180,000 or so distinct CDR3 sequences, approximately 52% appearing once.

The sequencing sample was made of sorted CD4+, CD8+, or CD8+CD57+ T cells (not recorded which) from PBMCs. The chain couples TRBV14 to TRBJ2-3; TRBD2 matches 15 bases. This receptor was identified in a human donor with aplastic anemia. The CDR3 is CASSRGTSGRSADTQYF. CDR3 DNA sequence: TGTGCCAGCAGCCGAGGGACTAGCGGGAGGTCCGCAGATACGCAGTATTTT.